The 27 T cell receptor beta chains below come from one sample, sequenced in a study of T cell responses to AZD1222 COVID-19 vaccine. Libraries were prepared by immunoSEQ multiplex PCR; TCRdb keeps only in-frame clonotypes and omits some of them. Found here are some 74,000 clones, about 85% of them singletons; the top ten hold roughly 1.2%. This specimen was peripheral blood, taken 28 days after the second AZD1222 dose. These receptor sequences come from an adult who received the AZD1222 COVID-19 vaccine.

The DNA of the CDR3 is TGCAGCGTTGTGAGACAGGGGAACACTGAAGCTTTCTTT. Protein product: CSVVRQGNTEAFF. The gene calls are TRBV29-1 and TRBJ1-1; 7 positions agree with TRBD1. V lost 4 bases and J lost 1; bases outside the gene matches: 3. The CDR3 totals 13 residues. From germline, CDR1 is SQVTM and CDR2 ANQGSEA.

V and J are TRBV7-2 and TRBJ1-4; a weak D match, TRBD1 (6 bases). V lost 5 bases and J 8 bases, leaving 15 bases between the germline ends. CDR3 length equals 14 residues. Germline-derived CDR1 and CDR2 are SGHTA and FQGNSA. CDR3 sequence (DNA): TGTGCCAGCAGCCAGCGGGGGGGCTTGGAAAAACTGTTTTTT. This encodes CASSQRGGLEKLFF.

This chain uses TRBV7-6 with TRBJ2-3; 8 nucleotides agree with TRBD2. The CDR3 loop spans 15 amino acids. Germline CDR1 SGHVS, CDR2 FNYEAQ. V shed 7 bases and J 3 bases; nucleotides not matched to a gene: 9. CDR3 in amino acids: CASTLAGIATDTQYF. The CDR3 DNA is TGTGCCAGCACCCTAGCGGGCATAGCAACAGATACGCAGTATTTT.

The chain links TRBV5-1 to TRBJ2-1, with a tentative D call TRBD2 (6 bases). Trimming stripped 4 bases from V and 2 bases from J, with 16 bases between. The CDR3 loop spans 16 amino acids. The germline V gene encodes CDR1 SGHRS and CDR2 YFSETQ. The CDR3 sequence: CASSTYSGRTYNEQFF. Written as DNA, the CDR3 is TGCGCCAGCAGCACCTATAGCGGTAGGACCTACAATGAGCAGTTCTTC.

V usage is TRBV3-1 (or the pseudogene TRBV3-2) and J usage is TRBJ1-6; maybe TRBD1 (5 bases). The V end was cut by 0 bases, the J end by 8 bases, with 11 bases between. CDR1 LGHDT and CDR2 YNNKEL come from the germline V gene (reference sequence). The CDR3 spans 15 residues. Here the CDR3 DNA reads TGTGCCAGCAGCCAAGAGCGGGGGGGTTATTCACCCCTCCACTTT. The encoded protein is CASSQERGGYSPLHF.

This clone occurred a few times. This chain uses TRBV18 with TRBJ2-1; no firm D call. This CDR3 is 16 amino acids long. The V gene's germline CDR1 is KGHSH and CDR2 LQKENI. Trimming shortened V by 3 bases and J by 6 bases, and 18 bases separated the two germline ends. Written as DNA, the CDR3 is TGTGCCAGCTCACCCCCAAGGGAATCGTTAATCAATGAGCAGTTCTTC. As protein: CASSPPRESLINEQFF.

This chain uses TRBV19 with TRBJ2-5; possibly TRBD1 for D (6 bases). Trimming took 6 bases from V and 4 from J, leaving 15 bases between them. CDR3 length equals 14 residues. The V gene's germline CDR1 is LNHDA and CDR2 SQIVND (reference sequence). In DNA, the CDR3 is TGTGCCAGTAGGAGCAGGGGAAGTCCAGAGACCCAGTACTTC. It is translated as CASRSRGSPETQYF. Full variable domain (rest looked up from reference TRBV19 and TRBJ2-5): DGGITQSPKYLFRKEGQNVTLSCEQNLNHDAMYWYRQDPGQGLRLIYYSQIVNDFQKGDIAEGYSVSREKKESFPLTVTSAQKNPTAFYLCASRSRGSPETQYFGPGTRLLVL.

The V call is TRBV6-5, the J call TRBJ1-6; D unclear. The V gene's germline CDR1 is MNHEY and CDR2 SVGAGI. Trimming took off 7 bases at V and 14 bases at J, with 15 bases between the two ends. CDR3 size: 12 residues. The CDR3 DNA is TGTGCCAGCAAAGGCCGCATTCAAGCCCTCCACTTT. Amino acid sequence: CASKGRIQALHF.

In this sample, this clone turned up a few times. The V and J genes are TRBV10-1 and TRBJ2-2; possibly TRBD1 or TRBD2 for D (6 bases each). The germline V and J ends were trimmed by 2 bases and 10 bases, with 11 bases remaining between them. The CDR3 is made up of 13 amino acids. Looked up from germline, CDR1 is WNHNN and CDR2 is SYGVQD (reference sequence). DNA of the CDR3: TGCGCCAGCAGTGAGAGGGGGGCGATGGAGCTGTTTTTT. Translating it yields CASSERGAMELFF.

The V gene is TRBV6-6, the J gene TRBJ1-2; weak D call: TRBD1 (6 bases). V lost 0 bases, J lost 8 bases, and 10 bases lay in between. This CDR3 spans 13 amino acids. Germline CDR1 MNHNY, CDR2 SVGAGI (reference sequence). CDR3 region: CASSYSLDRGYTF. DNA for the CDR3: TGTGCCAGCAGTTACTCTCTCGACAGGGGCTACACCTTC.

The genes are TRBV9 and TRBJ2-1; D possibly uses TRBD1 or TRBD2 (5 bases each). This CDR3 contains 13 residues. Trimming stripped 4 bases from V and 9 bases from J, with 14 bases between. Germline-derived CDR1 and CDR2 are SGDLS and YYNGEE. The DNA of the CDR3 is TGTGCCAGCAGCACCGACGGGACGGGTGAGCAGTTCTTC. As protein: CASSTDGTGEQFF.

V gene TRBV6-5 combines with J gene TRBJ1-4; 7 bases align to TRBD1. The CDR3 has 16 residues. From germline, CDR1 is MNHEY and CDR2 SVGAGI. Trimming removed 0 bases from V and 4 bases from J; junction bases left unmatched: 5. Here the CDR3 DNA reads TGTGCCAGCAGTTACTCCCCAGGGGGAGGTAATGAAAAACTGTTTTTT. Translating gives CASSYSPGGGNEKLFF.

The genes are TRBV7-3 and TRBJ2-1, with 12 bases fitting TRBD2. Germline V lookup: CDR1 SGHTA, CDR2 FQGTGA. This CDR3 has 16 residues. After removal of 5 bases from V and 4 bases from J, the junction contained 6 bases not matched to a gene. The CDR3 spells CASSDPGTSGYNEQFF. The DNA of the CDR3 is TGTGCCAGCAGCGACCCCGGGACTAGCGGGTACAATGAGCAGTTCTTC.

The chain couples TRBV7-2 to TRBJ2-3; 7 nucleotides line up with TRBD2. V shed 6 bases, J shed 2 bases, and the junction held 8 bases outside the gene matches. The length of the CDR3 is 15 residues. CDR1 SGHTA and CDR2 FQGNSA come from the germline V gene. The CDR3 here is CASRQVAGPTDTQYF. CDR3 bases: TGTGCCAGCAGGCAAGTAGCGGGCCCCACAGATACGCAGTATTTT.

This chain links TRBV6-1 with TRBJ1-5; D gene ambiguous. Trimming took off 2 bases at V and 6 bases at J, with 5 bases between the two ends. This CDR3 has 12 residues. Germline V gene sequence: CDR1 MNHNS, CDR2 SASEGT. The CDR3 DNA sequence: TGTGCCAGCAGTGAAATCATTCAGCCCCAGCATTTT. Translated: CASSEIIQPQHF.

This sequence joins TRBV7-2 and TRBJ2-5; D is ambiguous. CDR1 is SGHTA, CDR2 FQGNSA, per germline. Trimming stripped 3 bases from V and 2 bases from J, with 13 bases between. This CDR3 contains 15 residues. This CDR3 reads CASSLGFGPQETQYF. The CDR3 DNA reads TGTGCCAGCAGCTTGGGGTTCGGTCCTCAAGAGACCCAGTACTTC.

This clone was observed a handful of times. The CDR3 region has the DNA TGTGCCAGCAGTGATGACAGACCAAATTCACCCCTCCACTTT. This encodes CASSDDRPNSPLHF. V and J are TRBV6-1 and TRBJ1-6, with D maybe TRBD1 (5 bases). This CDR3 spans 14 amino acids. With 3 bases removed from V and 7 bases from J, the gap between germline ends came to 10 bases. Germline V lookup: CDR1 MNHNS, CDR2 SASEGT.

V and J are TRBV6-4 and TRBJ2-6; no clear D gene. Trimming removed 8 bases from V and 0 bases from J, with 8 bases in between. The CDR3 runs to 14 residues. Germline V lookup: CDR1 MRHNA, CDR2 SNTAGT. Here the CDR3 reads CASSPFSGANVLTF. CDR3 sequence (DNA): TGTGCCAGCTCCCCCTTCTCTGGGGCCAACGTCCTGACTTTC.

The chain employs TRBV29-1 and TRBJ2-3; TRBD2 matches at 9 bases. CDR1 SQVTM and CDR2 ANQGSEA come from the germline V gene. CDR3 length: 15 residues. V trimming: 6 bases; J trimming: 4 bases; junction bases outside the gene matches: 11. CDR3 nucleotide sequence: TGCAGCGTCCTAACGGGCGGGAGGGGGGCAGATACGCAGTATTTT. Its translation: CSVLTGGRGADTQYF.

The rearrangement uses TRBV6-5 and TRBJ2-1; 7 bases are shared with TRBD2. Per the germline V gene, CDR1 is MNHEY and CDR2 is SVGAGI. V lost 7 bases to trimming and J lost 2 bases; unmatched junction nucleotides: 8. The CDR3 consists of 15 residues. CDR3 bases: TGTGCCAGCACCGGGTGGGGGGGACCCTACAATGAGCAGTTCTTC. Amino acid sequence: CASTGWGGPYNEQFF.

The chain uses TRBV29-1 and TRBJ2-3; D is ambiguous. The germline gives CDR1 SQVTM, CDR2 ANQGSEA. Trimming left V 7 bases short and J 5 bases short, with 10 bases between. The CDR3 has 11 amino acids. The CDR3 region has the DNA TGCAGCGCCCGGCGTGGAGATACGCAGTATTTT. Residues: CSARRGDTQYF.

The chain has TRBV10-1 and TRBJ1-5; 8 bases are a match to TRBD1. The germline V gene encodes CDR1 WNHNN and CDR2 SYGVQD (reference sequence). CDR3 length: 17 residues. J gave up 0 bases and V 4 bases, and 8 bases lay outside the gene matches. In DNA, the CDR3 is TGCGCCAGCAGTGGCGAAGGACAGGGTTGTAGCAATCAGCCCCAGCATTTT. Translated: CASSGEGQGCSNQPQHF.

As DNA, the CDR3 is TGTGCCAGCAGTTTGTGGACAGGGGAGAAGACCCAGTACTTC. This codes for CASSLWTGEKTQYF. The chain uses TRBV27 and TRBJ2-5; 9 nucleotides align to TRBD1. This CDR3 contains 14 residues. Germline V lookup: CDR1 MNHEY, CDR2 SMNVEV (reference sequence). Trimming at V came to 3 bases and at J to 6 bases, leaving 5 bases not matched to a gene.

The J gene is TRBJ1-2, the V gene TRBV7-9; 9 nucleotides align to TRBD1. Germline V CDR1 and CDR2: SEHNR, FQNEAQ (reference sequence). The V and J ends lost 1 base and 2 bases, in that order; junction bases with no gene match: 8. The CDR3 totals 17 residues. CDR3 sequence: CASSLGTGQGGNYGYTF. The CDR3 DNA follows: TGTGCCAGCAGCTTAGGGACGGGACAGGGCGGAAACTATGGCTACACCTTC.

This clone was seen a few times. The V gene is TRBV19, the J gene TRBJ2-7, with TRBD1 as a possible D gene (6 bases). This CDR3 is built from 15 residues. With 4 bases removed from V and 5 bases from J, the gap between germline ends came to 18 bases. Germline V lookup: CDR1 LNHDA, CDR2 SQIVND (reference sequence). Here the CDR3 DNA reads TGTGCCAGTAGTAACGGGCAGCCAGGGGCCGACGAGCAGTACTTC. Translated: CASSNGQPGADEQYF.

As concerns this clone: This sample includes further DNA sequences coding for the same CDR3. This chain's CDR3 is CATSDSGSTNTGELFF. The CDR3 DNA reads TGTGCCACCAGTGATTCGGGGAGTACGAACACCGGGGAGCTGTTTTTT. The chain combines TRBV24-1 with TRBJ2-2; weak D call: TRBD2 (5 bases). Per germline, CDR1 KGHDR and CDR2 SFDVKD. This CDR3 has 16 residues. Trimming pared 2 bases from V and 0 bases from J, leaving 9 bases between.

V gene TRBV20-1 combines with J gene TRBJ1-2, with D possibly TRBD1 on 6 matching bases. Deletions cut 3 bases from V and 7 bases from J, with 21 bases between. CDR3 length: 15 residues. Germline V gene data show CDR1 as DFQATT and CDR2 as SNEGSKA (reference sequence). The CDR3 sequence: CSASLALTGSSGYTF. The CDR3 DNA reads as TGCAGTGCTAGTTTGGCCCTTACAGGGTCAAGTGGCTACACCTTC.